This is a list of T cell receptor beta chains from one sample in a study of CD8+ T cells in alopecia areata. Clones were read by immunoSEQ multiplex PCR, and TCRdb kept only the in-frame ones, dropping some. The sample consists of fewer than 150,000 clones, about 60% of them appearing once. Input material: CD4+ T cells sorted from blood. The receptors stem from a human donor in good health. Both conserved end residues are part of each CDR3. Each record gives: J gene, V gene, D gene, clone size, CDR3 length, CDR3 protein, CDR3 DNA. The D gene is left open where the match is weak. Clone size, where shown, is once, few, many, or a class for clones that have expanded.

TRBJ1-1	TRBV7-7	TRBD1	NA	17	CASSYPGGGSVNTEAFF	TGTGCCAGCAGCTACCCAGGGGGGGGTTCGGTGAACACTGAAGCTTTCTTT
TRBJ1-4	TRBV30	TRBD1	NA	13	CAWSGTGNEKLFF	TGTGCCTGGAGCGGGACAGGGAATGAAAAACTGTTTTTT
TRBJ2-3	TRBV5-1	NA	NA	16	CASSLARGSSTDTQYF	TGCGCCAGCAGCTTGGCTCGTGGATCTAGCACAGATACGCAGTATTTT
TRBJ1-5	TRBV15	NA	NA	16	CATSRLGGFSNQPQHF	TGTGCCACCAGCAGACTAGGAGGCTTTAGCAATCAGCCCCAGCATTTT
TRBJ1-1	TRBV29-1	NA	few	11	CSVARNTEAFF	TGCAGCGTTGCGAGGAACACTGAAGCTTTCTTT
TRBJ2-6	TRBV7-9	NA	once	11	CASSQANVLTF	TGTGCCAGCAGCCAGGCCAACGTCCTGACTTTC
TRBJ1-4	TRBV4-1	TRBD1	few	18	CASSLDRGKALGTGKLFF	TGCGCCAGCAGCCTTGACAGGGGGAAGGCTCTCGGTACGGGAAAACTGTTTTTT
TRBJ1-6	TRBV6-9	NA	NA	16	CASSFPDVPYNSPLHF	TGTGCCAGCAGTTTTCCTGATGTACCCTATAATTCACCCCTCCACTTT
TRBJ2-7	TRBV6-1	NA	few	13	CASSEPSTYEQYF	TGTGCCAGCAGTGAACCGAGTACCTACGAGCAGTACTTC
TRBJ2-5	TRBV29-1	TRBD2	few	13	CSVVRGGKETQYF	TGCAGCGTTGTTCGGGGGGGGAAAGAGACCCAGTACTTC
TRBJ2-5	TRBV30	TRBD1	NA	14	CAWSVVRGPETQYF	TGTGCCTGGAGTGTAGTTAGGGGGCCGGAGACCCAGTACTTC
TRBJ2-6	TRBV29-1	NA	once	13	CSVFGPGANVLTF	TGCAGCGTGTTCGGCCCTGGGGCCAACGTCCTGACTTTC
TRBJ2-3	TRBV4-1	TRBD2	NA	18	CASSQDLGAGGQRDTQYF	TGCGCCAGCAGCCAAGATCTGGGAGCGGGGGGGCAGAGAGATACGCAGTATTTT
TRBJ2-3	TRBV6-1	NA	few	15	CAATRLVLGTDTQYF	TGTGCCGCCACACGACTAGTTTTGGGCACAGATACGCAGTATTTT
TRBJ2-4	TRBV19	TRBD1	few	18	CASSSKYGGQDFSNIQYF	TGTGCCAGTAGTTCAAAGTACGGGGGACAGGATTTTTCGAACATTCAGTACTTC
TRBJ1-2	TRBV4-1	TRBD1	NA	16	CASSQGQGGGDYGYTF	TGCGCCAGCAGCCAGGGACAGGGAGGGGGTGACTATGGCTACACCTTC
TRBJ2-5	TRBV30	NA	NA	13	CAWSPGAAETQYF	TGTGCCTGGAGTCCAGGGGCCGCGGAGACCCAGTACTTC
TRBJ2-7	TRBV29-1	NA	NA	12	CSVSREGNEQYF	TGCAGCGTTTCACGGGAAGGAAACGAGCAGTACTTC
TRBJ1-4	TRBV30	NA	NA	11	CAWSGWEKLFF	TGTGCCTGGAGCGGGTGGGAAAAACTGTTTTTT
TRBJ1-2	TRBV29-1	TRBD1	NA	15	CSVEDLGQGIYGYTF	TGCAGCGTTGAAGATCTCGGACAGGGGATCTATGGCTACACCTTC
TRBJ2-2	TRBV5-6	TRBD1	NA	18	CASRGQGEFKANTGELFF	TGTGCCAGCAGAGGACAGGGGGAATTCAAAGCGAACACCGGGGAGCTGTTTTTT
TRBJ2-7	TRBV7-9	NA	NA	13	CASSHYREYEQYF	TGTGCCAGCAGCCATTACAGGGAATACGAGCAGTACTTC
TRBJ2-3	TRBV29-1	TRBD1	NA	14	CSVEPRQGTDTQYF	TGCAGCGTTGAACCCCGACAGGGAACAGATACGCAGTATTTT
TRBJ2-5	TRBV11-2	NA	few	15	CASSSQSTPGETQYF	TGTGCCAGCAGCTCGCAGAGCACTCCGGGAGAGACCCAGTACTTC
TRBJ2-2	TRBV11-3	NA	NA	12	CASSSKTGELFF	TGTGCCAGCAGCTCCAAAACCGGGGAGCTGTTTTTT
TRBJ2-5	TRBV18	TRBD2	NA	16	CASSPASGGGMKTQYF	TGTGCCAGCTCACCGGCTAGCGGGGGAGGAATGAAGACCCAGTACTTC
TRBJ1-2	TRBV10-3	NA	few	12	CAISESGDGYTF	TGTGCCATCAGTGAGTCAGGGGATGGCTACACCTTC
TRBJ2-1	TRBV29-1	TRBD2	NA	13	CSVDPGGKNEQFF	TGCAGCGTTGATCCGGGGGGGAAGAATGAGCAGTTCTTC
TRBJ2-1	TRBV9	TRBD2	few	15	CASSVGAGAYNEQFF	TGTGCCAGCAGCGTAGGAGCGGGGGCCTACAATGAGCAGTTCTTC
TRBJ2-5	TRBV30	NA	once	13	CAWSVSSVATQYF	TGTGCCTGGAGTGTATCGTCAGTTGCGACCCAGTACTTC
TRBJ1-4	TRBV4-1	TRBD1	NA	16	CASRQAGRQGGEKLFF	TGCGCCAGCAGGCAAGCGGGAAGACAGGGTGGCGAAAAACTGTTTTTT
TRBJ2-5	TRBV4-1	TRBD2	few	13	CASSLTGGETQYF	TGCGCCAGCAGCCTCACGGGGGGAGAGACCCAGTACTTC
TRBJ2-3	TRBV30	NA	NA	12	CAWTSRADTQYF	TGTGCCTGGACTAGTCGCGCAGATACGCAGTATTTT
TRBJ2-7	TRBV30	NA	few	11	CAWSGPNQQYF	TGTGCCTGGAGTGGGCCGAACCAGCAGTACTTC
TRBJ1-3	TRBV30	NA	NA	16	CAWSLRDVYSGNTIYF	TGTGCCTGGAGTCTCCGGGACGTATACTCTGGAAACACCATATATTTT
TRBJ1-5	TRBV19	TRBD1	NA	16	CASSNRGTGAGQPQHF	TGTGCCAGTAGTAACCGCGGGACAGGGGCGGGTCAGCCCCAGCATTTT
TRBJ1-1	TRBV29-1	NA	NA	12	CSVVQPYTEAFF	TGCAGCGTTGTACAACCATACACTGAAGCTTTCTTT
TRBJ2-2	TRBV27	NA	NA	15	CASSLTYPNTGELFF	TGTGCCAGCAGTTTAACCTACCCGAACACCGGGGAGCTGTTTTTT
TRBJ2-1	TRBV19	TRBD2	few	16	CASSPIQGLAGNEQFF	TGTGCCAGTAGTCCAATCCAGGGACTAGCGGGTAATGAGCAGTTCTTC
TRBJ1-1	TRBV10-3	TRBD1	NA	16	CAISESVRGVDTEAFF	TGTGCCATCAGTGAGTCAGTCAGGGGGGTAGACACTGAAGCTTTCTTT
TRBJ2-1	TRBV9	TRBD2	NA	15	CASSWVSGAYNEQFF	TGTGCCAGCAGCTGGGTCAGCGGGGCCTACAATGAGCAGTTCTTC
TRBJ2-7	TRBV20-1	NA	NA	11	CSASGGEEQYF	TGCAGTGCTAGTGGGGGCGAGGAGCAGTACTTC
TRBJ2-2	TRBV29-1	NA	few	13	CSVRTFYTGELFF	TGCAGCGTCCGCACTTTCTACACCGGGGAGCTGTTTTTT
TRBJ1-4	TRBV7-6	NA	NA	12	CASSRRGEKLFF	TGTGCCAGCAGCCGTAGGGGGGAAAAACTGTTTTTT
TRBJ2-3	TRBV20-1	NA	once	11	CSARIADTQYF	TGCAGTGCTAGAATAGCGGATACGCAGTATTTT
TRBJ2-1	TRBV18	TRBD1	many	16	CASSPRDRGNYNEQFF	TGTGCCAGCTCACCCCGGGACAGGGGAAACTACAATGAGCAGTTCTTC
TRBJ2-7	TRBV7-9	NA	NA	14	CASSLGQPYYEQYF	TGTGCCAGCAGCTTAGGACAGCCCTACTACGAGCAGTACTTC
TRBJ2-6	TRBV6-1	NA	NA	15	CASERTNLGANVLTF	TGTGCCAGCGAAAGGACGAATCTTGGGGCCAACGTCCTGACTTTC
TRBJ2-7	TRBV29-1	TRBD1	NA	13	CSVVRQGGFEQYF	TGCAGCGTGGTAAGACAGGGCGGTTTCGAGCAGTACTTC
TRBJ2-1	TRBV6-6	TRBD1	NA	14	CATHDGQGVNEQFF	TGTGCCACCCATGACGGACAGGGGGTCAATGAGCAGTTCTTC
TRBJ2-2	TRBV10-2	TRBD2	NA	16	CASSDPSGGRPGELFF	TGCGCCAGCAGTGACCCTAGCGGGGGGCGACCGGGGGAGCTGTTTTTT
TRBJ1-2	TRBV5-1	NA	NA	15	CASSEGGRGGYGYTF	TGCGCCAGCTCCGAGGGGGGGCGCGGAGGCTATGGCTACACCTTC
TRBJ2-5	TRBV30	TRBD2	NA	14	CASQSGGGQETQYF	TGTGCCTCCCAATCGGGAGGAGGCCAAGAGACCCAGTACTTC
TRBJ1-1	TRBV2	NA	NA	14	CASSEAMSGPEAFF	TGTGCCAGCAGTGAAGCGATGTCCGGTCCTGAAGCTTTCTTT
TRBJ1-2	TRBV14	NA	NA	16	CASSQRDRRQSYGYTF	TGTGCCAGCAGCCAACGCGACAGACGCCAGTCCTATGGCTACACCTTC
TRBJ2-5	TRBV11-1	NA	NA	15	CASSSAPDSQETQYF	TGTGCCAGCAGTTCGGCCCCGGACAGCCAAGAGACCCAGTACTTC
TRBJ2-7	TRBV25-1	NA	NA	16	CASSELGVGRSYEQYF	TGTGCCAGCAGTGAATTAGGGGTTGGCAGAAGCTACGAGCAGTACTTC
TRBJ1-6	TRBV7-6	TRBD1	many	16	CASSYGQGAENSPLHF	TGTGCCAGCAGCTACGGACAGGGGGCGGAGAATTCACCCCTCCACTTT
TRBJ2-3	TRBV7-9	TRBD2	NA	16	CASSFLGSGTTDTQYF	TGTGCCAGCAGCTTTCTCGGGAGCGGGACCACAGATACGCAGTATTTT
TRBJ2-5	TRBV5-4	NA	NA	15	CASSLEREPQETQYF	TGTGCCAGCAGCTTGGAACGGGAGCCTCAAGAGACCCAGTACTTC